The clone carrying this T cell receptor (beta chain) was detected a few times. Its antigen remains unidentified. The sample originates from a study of post-analysis software for immune sequencing data. Study results and caveats: In patients, about 5 TRBV segments were more frequent than in controls, with TRBV5-6, TRBV5-1 and TRBV20-1 among them. Strong co-clustering by F measure was evident for samples that had been prepared in the same batch.

Trimming cost V 0 bases and J 0 bases; bases outside gene matches: 5. Germline V gene data show CDR1 as MGHRA and CDR2 as YSYEKL. This CDR3 is 20 amino acids long. Libraries were made from TCR beta cDNA, and they carried unique molecular identifiers. The T cell input of roughly 0.9 to 10 million gave hundreds of thousands of cDNA molecules. TCRdb re-derived calls from the PCR reads in MiXCR, one entry per CDR3 protein. The sample consists of about 620,000 distinct CDR3 sequences, 44% of them appearing once. The sequence came from a girl aged 10 to 17 with multiple sclerosis. V is TRBV4-1 and J is TRBJ2-6; 13 bases align to TRBD2. Source material: blood. The CDR3 nucleotides are TGCGCCAGCAGCCAAGATCGGGGACTAGCGGGAATCTCTGGGGCCAACGTCCTGACTTTC. It is translated as CASSQDRGLAGISGANVLTF.